Listed below are T cell receptor beta chains from one sample, sequenced in a study of blood T cell repertoires in COVID-19. Repertoires were generated with immunoSEQ multiplex PCR, while TCRdb's copy carries only in-frame clones and drops some. This sample yields approximately 110,000 clones, of which around 81% are seen a single time; more than 30% belongs to the top ten. The sequencing input was peripheral blood. Receptor source: a man older than 75 with acute or convalescent COVID-19. Both conserved end residues are part of each CDR3. Each record gives: D gene, V gene, J gene, clone size, CDR3 protein, CDR3 DNA. The D gene is left open where the match is weak. Clone size appears in some rows only: once, few, many, or a class for an expanded clone.

>TRBD1|TRBV7-9|TRBJ1-4|-
CASSPAGQGYEKLFF
TGTGCCAGCAGCCCAGCGGGACAGGGGTATGAAAAACTGTTTTTT
>TRBD1|TRBV6-5|TRBJ1-6|-
CASSYGRDRVSSPLHF
TGTGCCAGCAGTTACGGACGGGACAGGGTTTCATCACCCCTCCACTTT
>TRBD1|TRBV28|TRBJ2-1|-
CASIQMGQGVNEQFF
TGTGCCAGCATCCAAATGGGACAGGGGGTCAATGAGCAGTTCTTC
>TRBD1|TRBV6-5|TRBJ1-4|-
CASRPGTGNEKLFF
TGTGCCAGCAGGCCGGGGACAGGAAATGAAAAACTGTTTTTT
>-|TRBV6-1|TRBJ1-5|-
CASSEATAGQPQHF
TGTGCCAGCAGTGAAGCCACAGCCGGTCAGCCCCAGCATTTT
>-|TRBV7-9|TRBJ2-4|-
CASSFVTENIQYF
TGTGCCAGCAGCTTCGTGACAGAAAACATTCAGTACTTC
>-|TRBV27|TRBJ1-1|-
CASSFWGQNTEAFF
TGTGCCAGCAGTTTCTGGGGACAGAACACTGAAGCTTTCTTT
>TRBD2|TRBV19|TRBJ2-1|-
CASSIDRLGSGTYNEQFF
TGTGCCAGTAGTATAGATCGGTTGGGTAGCGGGACCTACAATGAGCAGTTCTTC
>TRBD1|TRBV6-5|TRBJ1-6|-
CASSYEDRANSPLHF
TGTGCCAGCAGTTACGAGGACAGGGCCAATTCACCCCTCCACTTT
>-|TRBV5-1|TRBJ2-4|-
CASSSDSMVAKNIQYF
TGCGCCAGCAGCTCGGACAGTATGGTAGCCAAAAACATTCAGTACTTC
>-|TRBV5-8|TRBJ2-2|-
CASSFRRMDTGELFF
TGTGCCAGCAGCTTCAGGAGGATGGACACCGGGGAGCTGTTTTTT
>TRBD2|TRBV5-1|TRBJ2-7|-
CASSSLAGGPGEQYF
TGCGCCAGCAGCTCCTTAGCGGGAGGGCCCGGGGAGCAGTACTTC
>-|TRBV29-1|TRBJ1-4|-
CSVGLVATNEKLFF
TGCAGCGTCGGCCTAGTTGCAACTAATGAAAAACTGTTTTTT
>-|TRBV28|TRBJ1-1|few
CASSLSWTDLSNPMNTEAFF
TGTGCCAGCAGTTTATCTTGGACAGACCTCTCCAACCCGATGAACACTGAAGCTTTCTTT